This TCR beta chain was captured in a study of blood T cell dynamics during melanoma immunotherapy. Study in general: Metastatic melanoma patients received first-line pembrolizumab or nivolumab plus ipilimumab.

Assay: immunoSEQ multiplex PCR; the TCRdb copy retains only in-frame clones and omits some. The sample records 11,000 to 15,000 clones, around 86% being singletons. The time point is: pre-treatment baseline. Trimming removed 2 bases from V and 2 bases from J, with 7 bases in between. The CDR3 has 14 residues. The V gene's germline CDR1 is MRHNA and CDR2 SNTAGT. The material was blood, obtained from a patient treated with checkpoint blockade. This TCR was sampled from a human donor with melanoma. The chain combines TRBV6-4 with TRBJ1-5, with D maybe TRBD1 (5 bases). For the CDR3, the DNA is TGTGCCAGCAGTGACGGGGGGGGCAATCAGCCCCAGCATTTT. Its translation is CASSDGGGNQPQHF.